This T cell receptor beta chain was profiled in a study of identical twins. The CDR3 contains 17 residues. J gave up 0 bases and V 5 bases, and 10 bases lay outside the gene matches. Germline assignment: CDR1 LNHDA and CDR2 SQIVND (reference sequence). Worth noting for this clonotype: As yet, its antigen is unknown.

MiXCR was run by TCRdb on the 5' RACE reads, yielding one entry per CDR3 protein. The sample carries hundreds of thousands of distinct CDR3 sequences, about 12% recorded once. Study results and limitations: A lower insertion count was a feature of abundant cord blood beta clonotypes, with no such feature in memory repertoires. Zero-insertion analyses could be partly confounded by invariant MAIT and iNKT cells.

The same data also contributed to another study, on yellow fever vaccine responses in identical twins. Turning to that study: Twins' vaccine T cell response reportedly gave the appearance of partial convergence and partial personalization.

The specimen sequenced was PBMCs. This sequence originates from a woman between 18 and 29 years old in good health. The chain combines TRBV19 with TRBJ2-1; the match to TRBD1 covers 7 bases. The CDR3 nucleotides read TGTGCCAGTAGTCCCCGACGGGGACAGAGCTCCTACAATGAGCAGTTCTTC. Translation gives CASSPRRGQSSYNEQFF.